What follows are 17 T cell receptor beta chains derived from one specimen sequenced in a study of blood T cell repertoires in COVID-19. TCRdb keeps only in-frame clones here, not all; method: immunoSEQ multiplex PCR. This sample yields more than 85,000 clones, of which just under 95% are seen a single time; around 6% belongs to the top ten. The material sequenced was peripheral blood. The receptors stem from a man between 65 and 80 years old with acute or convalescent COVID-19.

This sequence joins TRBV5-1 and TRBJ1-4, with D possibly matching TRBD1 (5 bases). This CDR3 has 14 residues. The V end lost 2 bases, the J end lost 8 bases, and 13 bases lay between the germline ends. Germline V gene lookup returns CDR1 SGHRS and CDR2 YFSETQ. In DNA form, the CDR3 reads TGCGCCAGCAGCTTCGGGGGTACCGGGGAAAAACTGTTTTTT. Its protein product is CASSFGGTGEKLFF.

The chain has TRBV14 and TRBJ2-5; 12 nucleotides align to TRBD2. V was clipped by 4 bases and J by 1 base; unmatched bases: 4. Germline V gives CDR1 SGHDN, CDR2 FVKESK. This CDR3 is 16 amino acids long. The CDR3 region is CASSPRTSGTQETQYF. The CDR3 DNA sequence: TGTGCCAGCAGCCCCCGGACTAGCGGGACCCAAGAGACCCAGTACTTC.

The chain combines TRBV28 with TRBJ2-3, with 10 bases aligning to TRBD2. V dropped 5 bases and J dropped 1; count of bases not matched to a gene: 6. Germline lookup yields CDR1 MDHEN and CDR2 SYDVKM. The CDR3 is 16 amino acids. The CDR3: CASSGVGTSGTDTQYF. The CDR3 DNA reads TGTGCCAGCAGTGGGGTCGGGACTAGCGGCACAGATACGCAGTATTTT.

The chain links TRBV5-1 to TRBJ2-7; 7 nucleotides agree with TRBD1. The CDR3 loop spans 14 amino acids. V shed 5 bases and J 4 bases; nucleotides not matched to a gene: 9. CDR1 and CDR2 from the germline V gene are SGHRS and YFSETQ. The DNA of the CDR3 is TGCGCCAGCAGTGACGGGACAGTCCAGTACGAGCAGTACTTC. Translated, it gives CASSDGTVQYEQYF.

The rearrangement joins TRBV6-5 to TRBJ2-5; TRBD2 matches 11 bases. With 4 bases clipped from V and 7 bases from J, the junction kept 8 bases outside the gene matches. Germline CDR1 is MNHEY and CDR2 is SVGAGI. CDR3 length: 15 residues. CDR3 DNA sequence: TGTGCCAGCAGTTTAATAGCGGGAGGGCCGGGGACCCAGTACTTC. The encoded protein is CASSLIAGGPGTQYF.

The CDR3 reads CASDDRANTEAFF. In DNA form, the CDR3 reads TGTGCCAGCGATGACAGGGCGAACACTGAAGCTTTCTTT. This chain links TRBV6-1 with TRBJ1-1; 7 nucleotides line up with TRBD1. The CDR3 extends over 13 amino acids. After removal of 8 bases from V and 1 base from J, the junction contained 4 bases not matched to a gene. CDR1 is MNHNS and CDR2 is SASEGT in the germline V gene.

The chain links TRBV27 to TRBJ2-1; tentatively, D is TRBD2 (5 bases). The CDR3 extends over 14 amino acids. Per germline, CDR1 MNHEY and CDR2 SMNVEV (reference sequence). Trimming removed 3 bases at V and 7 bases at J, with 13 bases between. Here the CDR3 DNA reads TGTGCCAGCAGTTTGAATAGCGCATCGAATGAGCAGTTCTTC. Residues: CASSLNSASNEQFF.

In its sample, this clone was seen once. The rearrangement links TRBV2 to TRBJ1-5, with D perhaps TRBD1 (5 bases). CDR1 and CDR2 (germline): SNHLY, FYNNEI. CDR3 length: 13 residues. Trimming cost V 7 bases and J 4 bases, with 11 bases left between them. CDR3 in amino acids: CASIARANQPQHF. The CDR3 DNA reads TGTGCCAGCATTGCCAGGGCAAATCAGCCCCAGCATTTT.

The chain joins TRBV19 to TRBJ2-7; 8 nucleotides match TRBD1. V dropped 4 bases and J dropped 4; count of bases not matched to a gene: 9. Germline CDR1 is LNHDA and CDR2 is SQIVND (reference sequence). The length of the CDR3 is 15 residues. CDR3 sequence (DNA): TGTGCCAGTAGTACGGGACAGGTGGGCCTTTACGAGCAGTACTTC. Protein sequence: CASSTGQVGLYEQYF.

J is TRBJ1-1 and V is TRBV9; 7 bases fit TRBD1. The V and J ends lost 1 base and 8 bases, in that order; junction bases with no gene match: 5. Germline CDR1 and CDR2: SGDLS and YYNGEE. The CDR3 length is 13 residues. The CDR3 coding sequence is TGTGCCAGCAGCGTATCCCCACAGGGGGAAGCTTTCTTT. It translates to CASSVSPQGEAFF.

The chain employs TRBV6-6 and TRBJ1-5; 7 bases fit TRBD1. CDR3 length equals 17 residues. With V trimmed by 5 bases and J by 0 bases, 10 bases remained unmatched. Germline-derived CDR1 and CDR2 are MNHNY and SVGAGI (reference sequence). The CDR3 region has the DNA TGTGCCAGCAGTCCCCAGGGGGTTGGGCGTAGCAATCAGCCCCAGCATTTT. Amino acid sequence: CASSPQGVGRSNQPQHF.

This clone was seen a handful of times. CDR3 residues: CASSLAGIVAEAFF. In DNA, the CDR3 is TGCGCCAGCAGCTTGGCAGGAATTGTAGCTGAAGCTTTCTTT. This rearrangement joins TRBV5-1 to TRBJ1-1; D is unresolved. Germline V gives CDR1 SGHRS, CDR2 YFSETQ. The CDR3 extends over 14 amino acids. Trimming took off 0 bases at V and 6 bases at J, with 12 bases between the two ends. Together with reference TRBV5-1 and TRBJ1-1, the CDR3 gives the full variable domain: KAGVTQTPRYLIKTRGQQVTLSCSPISGHRSVSWYQQTPGQGLQFLFEYFSETQRNKGNFPGRFSGRQFSNSRSEMNVSTLELGDSALYLCASSLAGIVAEAFFGQGTRLTVV.

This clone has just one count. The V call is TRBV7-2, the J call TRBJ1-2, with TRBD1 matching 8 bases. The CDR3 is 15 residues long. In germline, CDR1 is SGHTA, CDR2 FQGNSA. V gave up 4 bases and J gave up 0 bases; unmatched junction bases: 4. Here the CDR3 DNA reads TGTGCCAGCAGCTCCCGGGACAGGTCTAACTATGGCTACACCTTC. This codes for CASSSRDRSNYGYTF.

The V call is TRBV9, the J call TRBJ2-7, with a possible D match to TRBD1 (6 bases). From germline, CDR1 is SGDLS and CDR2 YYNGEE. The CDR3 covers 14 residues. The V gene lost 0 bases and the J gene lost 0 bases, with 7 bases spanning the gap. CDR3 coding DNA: TGTGCCAGCAGCGTAGGACAGGTCTCCTACGAGCAGTACTTC. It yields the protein CASSVGQVSYEQYF.

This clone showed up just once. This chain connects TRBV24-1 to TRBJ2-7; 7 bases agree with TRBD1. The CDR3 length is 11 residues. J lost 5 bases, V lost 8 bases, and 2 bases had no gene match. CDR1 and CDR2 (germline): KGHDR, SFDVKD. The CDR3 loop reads CATKQGNEQYF. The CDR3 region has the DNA TGTGCCACCAAACAGGGGAACGAGCAGTACTTC.

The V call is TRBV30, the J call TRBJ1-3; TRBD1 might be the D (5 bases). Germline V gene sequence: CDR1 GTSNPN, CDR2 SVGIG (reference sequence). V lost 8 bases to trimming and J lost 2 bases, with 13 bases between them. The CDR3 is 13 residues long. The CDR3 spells CAGGRGAGNTIYF. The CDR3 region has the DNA TGTGCCGGAGGGCGGGGGGCTGGAAACACCATATATTTT.

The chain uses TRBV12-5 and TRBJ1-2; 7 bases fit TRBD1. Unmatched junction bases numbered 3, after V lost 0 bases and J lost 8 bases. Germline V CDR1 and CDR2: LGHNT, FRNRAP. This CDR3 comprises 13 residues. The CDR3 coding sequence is TGTGCTAGTGGTTTGGTAGGGGGCGCCGGCTACACCTTC. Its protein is CASGLVGGAGYTF.